This passage covers 20 T cell receptor beta chains from one sample sequenced in a study of cytomegalovirus exposure and HLA in healthy donors. Assay used: immunoSEQ multiplex PCR; TCRdb lists only in-frame clones, some missing. The data hold more than 95,000 clones, with roughly 90% observed a single time. The specimen was PBMCs. The receptors were gathered from a woman under 30 in good health and CMV-seronegative.

The chain uses TRBV6-5 and TRBJ2-2, with TRBD1 matching 8 bases. The CDR3 length is 14 residues. V lost 6 bases to trimming and J lost 4 bases; unmatched junction nucleotides: 4. Germline V gene lookup returns CDR1 MNHEY and CDR2 SVGAGI. This CDR3 is CASSSTGVTGELFF. As DNA, the CDR3 is TGTGCCAGCAGCTCGACAGGGGTCACCGGGGAGCTGTTTTTT.

This clone was observed a handful of times. V and J are TRBV2 and TRBJ1-5, with 8 bases matching TRBD1. The trim removed 4 bases at V and 3 bases at J, leaving 2 bases unmatched. Germline V gene data show CDR1 as SNHLY and CDR2 as FYNNEI. The CDR3 loop spans 14 amino acids. The CDR3, as DNA: TGTGCCAGCAGTGGGACAGGGAACAATCAGCCCCAGCATTTT. Translating gives CASSGTGNNQPQHF.

The chain has TRBV27 and TRBJ1-2, with D hard to call. This CDR3 comprises 13 residues. Germline CDR1 MNHEY, CDR2 SMNVEV (reference sequence). Trimming removed 6 bases at V and 5 bases at J, with 13 bases between. The CDR3 loop is CASSQPGVYGYTF. The DNA for the CDR3 is TGTGCCAGCAGCCAACCCGGGGTTTATGGCTACACCTTC.

V usage is TRBV6-6 and J usage is TRBJ2-7; 8 bases map to TRBD1. The CDR3 loop spans 13 amino acids. Germline assignment: CDR1 MNHNY and CDR2 SVGAGI (reference sequence). V lost 4 bases and J lost 6; bases outside the gene matches: 5. The CDR3: CASSSRTGSEQYF. The CDR3 DNA reads as TGTGCCAGCAGTTCTAGGACAGGGAGCGAGCAGTACTTC.

V usage is TRBV11-3 and J usage is TRBJ2-1; 10 positions agree with TRBD2. Losses at the gene ends were 1 base for V and 4 bases for J; bases not matched to a gene: 4. From germline, CDR1 is SGHNT and CDR2 YENEEA. The length of the CDR3 is 16 residues. CDR3 in amino acids: CASSLGAGGRYNEQFF. CDR3 in DNA: TGTGCCAGCAGCTTAGGAGCGGGGGGGAGATACAATGAGCAGTTCTTC.

This chain uses TRBV7-2 with TRBJ2-3, with TRBD1 as a possible D gene (6 bases). Germline CDR1 is SGHTA and CDR2 is FQGNSA. Trimming stripped 5 bases from V and 3 bases from J, with 15 bases between. This CDR3 is 15 amino acids long. The CDR3 DNA follows: TGTGCCAGCAGCCCTGGGGGCATGTCGACAGATACGCAGTATTTT. Its protein product is CASSPGGMSTDTQYF.

This clone was found a few times. The chain has TRBV7-2 and TRBJ1-5; 9 nucleotides align to TRBD1. The CDR3 sequence is 15 residues long. V dropped 6 bases and J dropped 3; count of bases not matched to a gene: 6. CDR1 and CDR2 from the germline V gene are SGHTA and FQGNSA. The CDR3 region has the DNA TGTGCCAGCAGGGATACAGGGGGCCCCAATCAGCCCCAGCATTTT. Translated: CASRDTGGPNQPQHF.

This clone was detected ten times or more. The genes are TRBV5-3 and TRBJ2-2; tentatively, D is TRBD1 (6 bases). TRBV5-3 is treated as an ORF (open reading frame) with a function not yet certain. The CDR3 extends over 13 amino acids. Trimming stripped 7 bases from V and 1 base from J, with 8 bases between. Here the CDR3 reads CARAQGNTGELFF. The CDR3 region has the DNA TGTGCCAGAGCACAGGGGAACACCGGGGAGCTGTTTTTT.

This clone is a singleton in its sample. The rearrangement uses TRBV28 and TRBJ1-2; TRBD1 agrees at 7 bases. The germline gives CDR1 MDHEN, CDR2 SYDVKM. This CDR3 has 15 residues. V was clipped by 5 bases and J by 7 bases; unmatched bases: 13. The CDR3 loop reads CASSVPAPSGGGYTF. The CDR3, as DNA: TGTGCCAGCAGTGTACCCGCGCCCTCAGGGGGTGGCTACACCTTC.

The chain recombines TRBV4-2 with TRBJ2-3; the match to TRBD1 covers 10 bases. Germline trimming cut 5 bases from V and 4 bases from J; bases unmatched to any gene: 9. CDR3 length: 16 amino acids. The germline CDR1 and CDR2 sequences are LGHNA and YNFKEQ. CDR3 DNA: TGTGCCAGCAGCGCACCGGGACAGGGGAGCCCAGATACGCAGTATTTT. Its translation: CASSAPGQGSPDTQYF.

The gene calls are TRBV4-1 and TRBJ2-7, with 9 positions matching TRBD1. The junction had 10 bases not matched to a gene; V was cut back by 1 base and J by 3 bases. This CDR3 contains 17 residues. Germline CDR1 MGHRA, CDR2 YSYEKL. DNA of the CDR3: TGCGCCAGCAGCCAAGGGGGACCCGGGACAGGGCTCTACGAGCAGTACTTC. Protein: CASSQGGPGTGLYEQYF.

The rearrangement links TRBV27 to TRBJ1-1, with D uncertain. Per the germline V gene, CDR1 is MNHEY and CDR2 is SMNVEV (reference sequence). CDR3 length: 15 residues. V lost 6 bases and J 2 bases, leaving 16 bases between the germline ends. The CDR3 reads CASRRESGLNTEAFF. CDR3 sequence (DNA): TGTGCCAGCAGACGAGAGAGCGGGCTCAACACTGAAGCTTTCTTT.

This clone has ten or more counts. V usage is TRBV6-4 and J usage is TRBJ2-2, with TRBD2 identical over 8 bases. Trimming removed 3 bases from V and 3 bases from J; junction bases left unmatched: 0. Germline V CDR1 and CDR2: MRHNA, SNTAGT. The CDR3 has 14 amino acids. The CDR3 reads CASSEAGDTGELFF. CDR3 coding DNA: TGTGCCAGCAGTGAAGCGGGAGACACCGGGGAGCTGTTTTTT.

J is TRBJ1-2 and V is TRBV6-5; the match to TRBD1 covers 10 bases. Germline CDR1 reads MNHEY; CDR2 reads SVGAGI. Trimming at V came to 3 bases and at J to 4 bases, leaving 5 bases not matched to a gene. The CDR3 is made up of 15 amino acids. The CDR3 reads CASSYRTGGSYGYTF. In DNA form, the CDR3 reads TGTGCCAGCAGTTATCGGACAGGGGGAAGCTATGGCTACACCTTC.

The chain uses TRBV6-4 and TRBJ2-1; weak D call: TRBD2 (6 bases). Germline CDR1 is MRHNA and CDR2 is SNTAGT. The CDR3 extends over 15 amino acids. Trimming pared 2 bases from V and 6 bases from J, leaving 14 bases between. In nucleotides, the CDR3 is TGTGCCAGCAGTGACAGGGAGGTAACCCCCAATGAGCAGTTCTTC. Encoded protein: CASSDREVTPNEQFF.

The V gene is TRBV7-2, the J gene TRBJ2-2, with D maybe TRBD1 (5 bases). CDR1 is SGHTA, CDR2 FQGNSA, per germline. V shed 2 bases and J shed 9 bases, with 10 bases lying between them. CDR3 length: 13 amino acids. CDR3 in amino acids: CASSLRGLRELFF. CDR3 coding DNA: TGTGCCAGCAGCTTAAGGGGCTTGCGGGAGCTGTTTTTT.

V is TRBV4-2 and J is TRBJ2-2, with TRBD1 matching 8 bases. CDR3 length: 14 residues. Trimming removed 0 bases from V and 6 bases from J; junction bases left unmatched: 0. Germline assignment: CDR1 LGHNA and CDR2 YNFKEQ. The DNA for the CDR3 is TGTGCCAGCAGCCAAGAACAGGGGGCCGGGGAGCTGTTTTTT. This sequence encodes CASSQEQGAGELFF.

V and J are TRBV10-1 and TRBJ2-1; TRBD2 aligns across 12 bases. V trimming: 6 bases; J trimming: 7 bases; junction bases outside the gene matches: 13. Per the germline V gene, CDR1 is WNHNN and CDR2 is SYGVQD (reference sequence). The CDR3 sequence is 17 residues long. The CDR3 DNA sequence: TGCGCCAGCAGCGATCCGTTACTAGCGGGGGGTAGAAATGAGCAGTTCTTC. Translating it yields CASSDPLLAGGRNEQFF.

The chain carries TRBV28 and TRBJ2-3; 7 bases are a match to TRBD2. With V trimmed by 3 bases and J by 6 bases, 12 bases remained unmatched. The CDR3 totals 16 residues. The germline V gene encodes CDR1 MDHEN and CDR2 SYDVKM. The CDR3 here is CASSFSVGGSLDTQYF. The CDR3 nucleotides are TGTGCCAGCAGTTTTTCGGTGGGGGGGTCCCTGGATACGCAGTATTTT.

The CDR3 DNA reads TGTGCCTGGAGTGTAGGGGATCTGGGCAGGGGGCGCAATCAGCCCCAGCATTTT. This sequence encodes CAWSVGDLGRGRNQPQHF. The chain is built from TRBV30 and TRBJ1-5, with 8 bases lining up with TRBD1. CDR3 length: 18 amino acids. Germline trimming cut 0 bases from V and 2 bases from J; bases unmatched to any gene: 12. Germline V lookup: CDR1 GTSNPN, CDR2 SVGIG (reference sequence).